These T cell receptor beta chains were read from a single sample in a study of blood T cell repertoires in COVID-19. The table came from immunoSEQ multiplex PCR; TCRdb's copy has only in-frame clones and leaves some out. The sample includes approximately 99,000 clones, about four fifths of them seen just once. The sequencing sample was made of peripheral blood. These TCRs come from a woman older than 75 with active or convalescent COVID-19. CDR3s include the opening cysteine and the closing phenylalanine or tryptophan. D genes are given only for firm matches. Clone size, where shown, is once, few, many, or a class for clones that have expanded.

TRBD1	TRBV9	14	-	TRBJ1-1	CASSGTGGDTEAFF	TGTGCCAGCAGCGGGACAGGGGGGGACACTGAAGCTTTCTTT
-	TRBV7-9	12	-	TRBJ2-2	CASNRDTGELFF	TGTGCCAGCAACAGGGACACCGGGGAGCTGTTTTTT
-	TRBV7-9	12	-	TRBJ2-7	CASSLVLGEQYF	TGTGCCAGCAGCTTAGTCCTAGGCGAGCAGTACTTC
TRBD1	TRBV6-5	15	-	TRBJ1-2	CASSYQGADSYGYTF	TGTGCCAGCAGTTACCAGGGGGCGGATTCCTATGGCTACACCTTC
-	TRBV6-2/TRBV6-3	13	-	TRBJ1-1	CASSYNGGTEAFF	TGTGCCAGCAGTTACAACGGGGGCACTGAAGCTTTCTTT
-	TRBV7-2	17	-	TRBJ2-7	CASSLIGGAGGRSEQYF	TGTGCCAGCAGCTTAATAGGTGGGGCAGGTGGCAGAAGCGAGCAGTACTTC
-	TRBV6-5	11	-	TRBJ2-1	CATGAFNEQFF	TGTGCCACTGGAGCTTTCAATGAGCAGTTCTTC
-	TRBV11-3	15	-	TRBJ2-3	CASSLGGDFTDTQYF	TGTGCCAGCAGCCTAGGGGGGGATTTCACAGATACGCAGTATTTT
TRBD2	TRBV5-1	16	few	TRBJ2-5	CASASHSQLAGETQYF	TGCGCCAGCGCATCCCACTCCCAACTAGCGGGAGAGACCCAGTACTTC
-	TRBV12-3/TRBV12-4	13	-	TRBJ1-5	CASRRGHNQPQHF	TGTGCCAGCCGCAGGGGACACAATCAGCCCCAGCATTTT
TRBD1	TRBV29-1	13	-	TRBJ2-7	CSVVPGGFDEQYF	TGCAGCGTTGTACCAGGGGGCTTCGACGAGCAGTACTTC
TRBD2	TRBV28	15	few	TRBJ2-7	CASSATSGVSYEQYF	TGTGCCAGCAGTGCTACTAGCGGGGTATCCTACGAGCAGTACTTC